The 3 T cell receptor beta chains listed next were all sequenced from one sample in a study of CD8+ T cells in alopecia areata. Sequencing used cDNA as its template, made by extracting RNA and reverse transcribing it. TCRdb's table, derived via immunoSEQ multiplex PCR, lists solely in-frame clones and lacks some. The table shows just over 150,000 clones, with under 60% occurring only once. The specimen comprised CD8+ T cells sorted from blood, sampled at week 0. Every receptor here comes from a human donor with alopecia areata.

This clone has only a few counts. V usage is TRBV25-1 and J usage is TRBJ1-6; D unresolved. The CDR3 sequence is 10 residues long. In germline, CDR1 is MGHDK, CDR2 SYGVNS. V was pared by 8 bases and J by 12 bases, with 8 bases between. The CDR3 DNA reads as TGTGCCAGCGGGTACCAACCCCTCCACTTT. Its translation: CASGYQPLHF.

The chain employs TRBV7-8 and TRBJ1-2, with TRBD1 matching over 10 bases. V trimming: 1 base; J trimming: 7 bases; junction bases outside the gene matches: 3. This CDR3 comprises 14 residues. CDR1 is SGHVS, CDR2 FQNEAQ, per germline. CDR3 nucleotides: TGTGCCAGCAGCTTAGGACAGGGGGCCGGTGGCTACACCTTC. Its protein is CASSLGQGAGGYTF. The variable domain in full, with the rest retrieved from reference TRBV7-8 and TRBJ1-2, is GAGVSQSPRYKVAKRGQDVALRCDPISGHVSLFWYQQALGQGPEFLTYFQNEAQLDKSGLPSDRFFAERPEGSVSTLKIQRTQQEDSAVYLCASSLGQGAGGYTFGSGTRLTVV.

The chain couples TRBV27 to TRBJ2-1, with TRBD2 identical over 7 bases. Unmatched junction bases numbered 21, after V lost 1 base and J lost 0 bases. The CDR3 consists of 22 residues. Per the germline V gene, CDR1 is MNHEY and CDR2 is SMNVEV (reference sequence). The CDR3 here is CASSLWRMAATSSGASYNEQFF. CDR3 bases: TGTGCCAGCAGTTTATGGCGTATGGCGGCAACCTCCAGCGGGGCCTCCTACAATGAGCAGTTCTTC.